This paragraph reports one T cell receptor (beta chain). The sample carries other DNA sequences with the same CDR3. Sequencing was performed with immunoSEQ multiplex PCR; in TCRdb, only in-frame clones are kept and a portion is missing. The sample shows more than 70,000 clones, about 89% of them seen only once. This entry is derived from a study of PD-L1 blockade in urothelial cancer. As for the study in general: Males with urothelial cancer arising in the bladder constituted about 90% of the roughly 30 patients. Prior chemotherapy in patients spanned 0 to 3 regimens.

The germline gives CDR1 SGHRS, CDR2 YFSETQ. The CDR3 length is 13 residues. J lost 2 bases, V lost 4 bases, and 3 bases had no gene match. J is TRBJ2-7 and V is TRBV5-1; 7 bases align to TRBD2. The clonotype originates from a man aged 60 to 69 with urothelial cancer. The sequences come from PBMCs, collected around atezolizumab (anti-PD-L1) treatment. The chain's CDR3 is CASSGGLAYEQYF. The CDR3 bases are TGCGCCAGCAGCGGCGGACTAGCCTACGAGCAGTACTTC.